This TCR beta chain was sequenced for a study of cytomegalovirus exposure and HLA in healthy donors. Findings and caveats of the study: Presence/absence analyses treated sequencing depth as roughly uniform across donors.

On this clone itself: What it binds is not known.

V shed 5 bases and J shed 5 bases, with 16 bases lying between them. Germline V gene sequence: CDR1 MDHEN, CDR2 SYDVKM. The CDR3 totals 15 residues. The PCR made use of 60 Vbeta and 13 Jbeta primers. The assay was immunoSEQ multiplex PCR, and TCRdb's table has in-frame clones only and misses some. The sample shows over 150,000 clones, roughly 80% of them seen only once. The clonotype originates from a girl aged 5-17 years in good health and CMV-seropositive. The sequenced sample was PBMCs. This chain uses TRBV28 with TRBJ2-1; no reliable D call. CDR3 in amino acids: CASSAVTSRNNEQFF. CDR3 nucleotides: TGTGCCAGCAGTGCCGTGACTTCTCGAAACAATGAGCAGTTCTTC.